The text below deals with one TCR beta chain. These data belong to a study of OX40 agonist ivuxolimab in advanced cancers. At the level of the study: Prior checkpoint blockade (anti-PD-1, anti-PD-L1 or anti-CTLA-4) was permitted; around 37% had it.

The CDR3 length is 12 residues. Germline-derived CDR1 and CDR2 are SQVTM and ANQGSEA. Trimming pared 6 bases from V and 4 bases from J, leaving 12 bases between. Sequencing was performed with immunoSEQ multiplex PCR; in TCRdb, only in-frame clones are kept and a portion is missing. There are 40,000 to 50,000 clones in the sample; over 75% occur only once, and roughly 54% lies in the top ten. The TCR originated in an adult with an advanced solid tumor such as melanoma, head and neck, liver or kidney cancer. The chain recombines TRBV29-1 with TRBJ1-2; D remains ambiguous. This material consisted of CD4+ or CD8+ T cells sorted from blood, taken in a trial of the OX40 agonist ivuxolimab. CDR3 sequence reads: CSVAPGPYGYTF. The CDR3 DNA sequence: TGCAGCGTGGCCCCCGGCCCCTATGGCTACACCTTC.